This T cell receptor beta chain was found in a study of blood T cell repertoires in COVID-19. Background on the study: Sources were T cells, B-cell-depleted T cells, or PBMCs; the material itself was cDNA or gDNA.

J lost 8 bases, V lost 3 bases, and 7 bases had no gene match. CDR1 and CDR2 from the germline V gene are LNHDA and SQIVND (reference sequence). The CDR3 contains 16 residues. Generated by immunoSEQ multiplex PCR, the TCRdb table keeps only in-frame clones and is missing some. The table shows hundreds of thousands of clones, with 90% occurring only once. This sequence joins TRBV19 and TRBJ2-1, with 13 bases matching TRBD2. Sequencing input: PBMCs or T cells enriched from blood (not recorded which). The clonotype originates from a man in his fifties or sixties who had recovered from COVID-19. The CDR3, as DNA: TGTGCCAGTAGTATCCGAACTAGCGGGAGGGGAGATGAGCAGTTCTTC. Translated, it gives CASSIRTSGRGDEQFF. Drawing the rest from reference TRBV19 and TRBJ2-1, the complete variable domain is DGGITQSPKYLFRKEGQNVTLSCEQNLNHDAMYWYRQDPGQGLRLIYYSQIVNDFQKGDIAEGYSVSREKKESFPLTVTSAQKNPTAFYLCASSIRTSGRGDEQFFGPGTRLTVL.